This record concerns one TCR beta chain sequence. Its specificity is not known. Data came from immunoSEQ multiplex PCR; TCRdb stores just in-frame clones and leaves some out. There are about 62,000 clones in the sample; 75% to 85% occur only once, and 2% to 3% lies in the top ten. Exclusion of a patient followed from autoimmune disease history or systemic immunosuppression. The CDR3 covers 17 residues. Germline lookup yields CDR1 SGHRS and CDR2 YFSETQ. Trimming took 2 bases from V and 2 from J; bases not matched to a gene: 8. The source of the sample is a study of OX40 agonist ivuxolimab in advanced cancers. Study information: Treatment of patients was with ivuxolimab, an agonistic anti-OX40 (CD134) antibody. A male proportion of 82.7% was recorded, with mean age around 60 years and range 23 to 79.

Notes on the study in general: More expanded clones were found, on average, in CD8+ than in CD4+ T cells.

J is TRBJ1-4 and V is TRBV5-1; TRBD1 matches 8 bases. Sample: CD4+ or CD8+ T cells sorted from blood, taken in a trial of the OX40 agonist ivuxolimab. The source of this sequence is an adult with an advanced solid tumor such as melanoma, head and neck, liver or kidney cancer. The CDR3 sequence is CASSFQGARGTNEKLFF. The CDR3 coding sequence is TGCGCCAGCAGCTTCCAGGGGGCGCGAGGGACTAATGAAAAACTGTTTTTT.